These 15 T cell receptor beta chains were sequenced from one sample in a study of cytomegalovirus exposure and HLA in healthy donors. Amplification used 60 Vbeta primers and 13 Jbeta primers. The table came from immunoSEQ multiplex PCR; TCRdb's copy has only in-frame clones and leaves some out. Of approximately 140,000 clones in the sample, around 82% were seen once. The sample taken for sequencing was PBMCs. These receptors were obtained from a young man in good health and CMV-seropositive.

The V call is TRBV2, the J call TRBJ1-5, with D maybe TRBD1 (6 bases). Germline V gives CDR1 SNHLY, CDR2 FYNNEI. The CDR3 is made up of 15 amino acids. Trimming pared 6 bases from V and 3 bases from J, leaving 15 bases between. Here the CDR3 reads CASRPRDNYNQPQHF. The CDR3 region has the DNA TGTGCCAGCAGGCCCCGGGACAACTACAATCAGCCCCAGCATTTT.

This clone appeared a single time. The chain links TRBV6-6 to TRBJ1-6, with TRBD1 matching over 10 bases. Germline CDR1 reads MNHNY; CDR2 reads SVGAGI (reference sequence). There are 14 residues in the CDR3. Trimming cost V 6 bases and J 9 bases; bases outside gene matches: 5. CDR3 nucleotide sequence: TGTGCCAGCAGCCTGGGACAGGGGACTTCACCCCTCCACTTT. This encodes CASSLGQGTSPLHF.

This rearrangement joins TRBV30 to TRBJ1-1; perhaps TRBD1 as D (6 bases). The germline gives CDR1 GTSNPN, CDR2 SVGIG (reference sequence). This CDR3 is built from 11 residues. Between the trimmed V and J ends, which lost 2 bases and 9 bases, there was a span of 10 bases. The chain's CDR3 is CAWSSGEKAFF. The CDR3 DNA reads TGTGCCTGGAGTTCAGGGGAAAAAGCTTTCTTT.

The chain joins TRBV10-1 to TRBJ2-5; 8 bases agree with TRBD1. CDR1 is WNHNN and CDR2 is SYGVQD in the germline V gene (reference sequence). The CDR3 length is 15 residues. The junction had 5 bases not matched to a gene; V was cut back by 0 bases and J by 5 bases. CDR3 residues: CASSESGTGRETQYF. The CDR3 nucleotides are TGCGCCAGCAGTGAGTCGGGGACAGGAAGGGAGACCCAGTACTTC.

This rearrangement joins TRBV28 to TRBJ2-6; 7 positions agree with TRBD2. Germline CDR1 and CDR2: MDHEN and SYDVKM. V shed 7 bases and J 0 bases; nucleotides not matched to a gene: 12. The CDR3 length is 18 residues. The CDR3 loop reads CASNPSGIISSGANVLTF. The CDR3 bases are TGTGCCAGCAATCCGAGCGGGATTATATCCTCTGGGGCCAACGTCCTGACTTTC. Complete variable domain (other parts from reference TRBV28 and TRBJ2-6): DVKVTQSSRYLVKRTGEKVFLECVQDMDHENMFWYRQDPGLGLRLIYFSYDVKMKEKGDIPEGYSVSREKKERFSLILESASTNQTSMYLCASNPSGIISSGANVLTFGAGSRLTVL.

This sequence joins TRBV5-1 and TRBJ2-7; TRBD1 is a possible D gene (5 bases). Germline V gene lookup returns CDR1 SGHRS and CDR2 YFSETQ. Trimming removed 0 bases from V and 3 bases from J, with 13 bases in between. The CDR3 loop spans 15 amino acids. CDR3 nucleotide sequence: TGCGCCAGCAGCTTGGAGGGGCCGCTAAGCTACGAGCAGTACTTC. It yields the protein CASSLEGPLSYEQYF.

CDR3 sequence reads: CASSWTWEATNGYTF. In DNA, the CDR3 is TGTGCCAGCAGTTGGACATGGGAGGCGACCAATGGCTACACCTTC. The J gene is TRBJ1-2, the V gene TRBV6-4; D may be TRBD1 (5 bases). The V end lost 5 bases, the J end lost 6 bases, and 19 bases lay between the germline ends. CDR1 and CDR2 (germline): MRHNA, SNTAGT. The CDR3 consists of 15 residues.

The chain recombines TRBV2 with TRBJ2-7; D not certain. Trimming removed 7 bases from V and 1 base from J, with 11 bases in between. Germline CDR1 SNHLY, CDR2 FYNNEI. The CDR3 has 13 residues. The CDR3 protein is CASTRYSSYEQYF. The DNA of the CDR3 is TGTGCCAGCACCAGATACAGTTCCTACGAGCAGTACTTC.

The rearrangement joins TRBV27 to TRBJ1-5; D gene ambiguous. The germline V gene has CDR1 MNHEY and CDR2 SMNVEV (reference sequence). The CDR3 length is 14 residues. V was trimmed by 5 bases and J by 5 bases, leaving 13 bases between them. The CDR3 region is CASSPNSEYQPQHF. In nucleotides, the CDR3 is TGTGCCAGCAGTCCGAACAGTGAATATCAGCCCCAGCATTTT.

The genes are TRBV14 and TRBJ2-7; D gene ambiguous. The germline gives CDR1 SGHDN, CDR2 FVKESK. This CDR3 is 12 amino acids long. V lost 2 bases and J lost 4, with 6 bases in between. CDR3 coding DNA: TGTGCCAGCAGCCAATTCGGGTACGAGCAGTACTTC. Translated, it gives CASSQFGYEQYF.

V and J are TRBV28 and TRBJ2-1; TRBD1 is a possible D gene (6 bases). This CDR3 contains 15 residues. Germline CDR1 reads MDHEN; CDR2 reads SYDVKM. The germline V and J ends were trimmed by 7 bases and 4 bases, with 17 bases remaining between them. CDR3 sequence (DNA): TGTGCCAGCATCGTAAGGGGGATGATATACAATGAGCAGTTCTTC. Its protein product is CASIVRGMIYNEQFF.

The J gene is TRBJ2-7, the V gene TRBV7-9; TRBD2 might be the D (6 bases). Germline V CDR1 and CDR2: SEHNR, FQNEAQ (reference sequence). V lost 7 bases to trimming and J lost 4 bases, with 17 bases between them. The length of the CDR3 is 14 residues. DNA of the CDR3: TGTGCCAGCATCCCCCCTGCGGGGACTTACGAGCAGTACTTC. Translation: CASIPPAGTYEQYF.

This chain connects TRBV5-4 to TRBJ2-1; perhaps TRBD1 as D (7 bases). V lost 4 bases, J lost 3 bases, and 20 bases lay in between. Per germline, CDR1 SGHNT and CDR2 YYREEE (reference sequence). The CDR3 length is 17 residues. The CDR3 reads CASSPPTGDSSYNEQFF. The CDR3 coding sequence is TGTGCCAGCAGCCCTCCTACAGGGGACTCCAGCTACAATGAGCAGTTCTTC.

The chain is built from TRBV20-1 and TRBJ1-1; D gene uncertain. With 3 bases removed from V and 8 bases from J, the gap between germline ends came to 10 bases. The CDR3 extends over 11 amino acids. CDR1 is DFQATT and CDR2 is SNEGSKA in the germline V gene (reference sequence). The CDR3 bases are TGCAGTGCTAGTTCAGCGCTGGAAGCTTTCTTT. Amino acids: CSASSALEAFF.

CDR3 sequence reads: CASGGPTNEKLFF. The CDR3 DNA is TGTGCCAGCGGGGGCCCAACTAATGAAAAACTGTTTTTT. The chain employs TRBV28 and TRBJ1-4, with D maybe TRBD1 (6 bases). Trimming shortened V by 8 bases and J by 0 bases, and 7 bases separated the two germline ends. CDR3 length: 13 amino acids. Germline values: CDR1 MDHEN, CDR2 SYDVKM.